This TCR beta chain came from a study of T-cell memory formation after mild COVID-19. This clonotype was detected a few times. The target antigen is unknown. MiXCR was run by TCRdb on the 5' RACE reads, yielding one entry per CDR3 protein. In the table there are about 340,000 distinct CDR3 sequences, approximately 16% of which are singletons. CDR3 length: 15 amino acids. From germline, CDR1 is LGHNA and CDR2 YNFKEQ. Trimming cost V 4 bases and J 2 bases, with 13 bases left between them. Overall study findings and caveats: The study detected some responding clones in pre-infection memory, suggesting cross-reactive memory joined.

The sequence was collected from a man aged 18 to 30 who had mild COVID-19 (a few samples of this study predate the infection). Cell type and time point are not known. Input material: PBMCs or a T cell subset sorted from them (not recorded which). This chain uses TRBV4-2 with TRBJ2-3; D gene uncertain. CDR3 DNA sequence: TGTGCCAGCAGCCGATCGTCTCTGAACACAGATACGCAGTATTTT. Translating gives CASSRSSLNTDTQYF.